This T cell receptor (beta chain) was recovered during a study of cytomegalovirus exposure and HLA in healthy donors. The CDR3 covers 13 residues. Trimming removed 5 bases from V and 1 base from J, with 8 bases in between. The germline CDR1 and CDR2 sequences are MRHNA and SNTAGT. On this clone: Its antigen remains unidentified.

Both 60 Vbeta primers and 13 Jbeta primers went into the PCR. Method: immunoSEQ multiplex PCR; TCRdb's copy keeps in-frame clones and lacks some. The sample contains 100,000 or so clones, 75% to 80% of which appear only once. Study-wide results and caveats: TCR beta chains numbering 150 to 200 were designated cytomegalovirus-associated.

Sequencing input: PBMCs. The TCR sequence derives from a woman between 40 and 50 years old in good health and CMV-seropositive. The V and J genes are TRBV6-4 and TRBJ1-1; D remains ambiguous. CDR3 protein: CASSRGKNTEAFF. CDR3 in DNA: TGTGCCAGCAGTCGAGGAAAGAACACTGAAGCTTTCTTT.